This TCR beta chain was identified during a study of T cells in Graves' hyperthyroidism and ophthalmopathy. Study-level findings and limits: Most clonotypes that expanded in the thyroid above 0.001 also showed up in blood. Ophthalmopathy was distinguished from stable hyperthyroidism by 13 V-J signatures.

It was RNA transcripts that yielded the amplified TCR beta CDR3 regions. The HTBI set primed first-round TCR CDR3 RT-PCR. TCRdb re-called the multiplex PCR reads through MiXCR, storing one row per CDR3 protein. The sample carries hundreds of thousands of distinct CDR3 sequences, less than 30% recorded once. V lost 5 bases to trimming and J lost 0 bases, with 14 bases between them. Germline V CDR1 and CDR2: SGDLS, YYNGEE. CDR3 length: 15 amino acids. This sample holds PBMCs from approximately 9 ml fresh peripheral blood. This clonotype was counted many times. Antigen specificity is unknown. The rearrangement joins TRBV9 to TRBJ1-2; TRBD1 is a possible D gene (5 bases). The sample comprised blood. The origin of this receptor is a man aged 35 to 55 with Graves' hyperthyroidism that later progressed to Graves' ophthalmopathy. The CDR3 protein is CASREGEESNYGYTF. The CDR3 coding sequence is TGTGCCAGCAGAGAAGGGGAGGAATCTAACTATGGCTACACCTTC. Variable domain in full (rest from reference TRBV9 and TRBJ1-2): DSGVTQTPKHLITATGQRVTLRCSPRSGDLSVYWYQQSLDQGLQFLIQYYNGEERAKGNILERFSAQQFPDLHSELNLSSLELGDSALYFCASREGEESNYGYTFGSGTRLTVV.